This T cell receptor (beta chain) was retrieved from a study of beta chain features in type 1 diabetes. At the level of the study: Regarding age, gender and cell yields, patients proved similar to healthy donors. Notes on the study in general: The study found fewer insertions and more deletions at VDJ junctions in type 1 diabetes patients.

The sample holds a few counts of this clone. The antigen is not known. The whole isolated RNA underwent reverse transcription, so sequencing captured expressed TCRB transcripts. Repertoires were generated with immunoSEQ multiplex PCR, while TCRdb's copy carries only in-frame clones and drops some. The sample includes 400,000 to 450,000 clones, about 15% of them seen just once. With 0 bases removed from V and 7 bases from J, the gap between germline ends came to 13 bases. CDR1 is LGHNA and CDR2 is YNFKEQ in the germline V gene. CDR3 size: 14 residues. The sample consisted of naive CD4+ T cells from blood. The receptor was derived from a man younger than 45 in good health. The chain recombines TRBV4-2 with TRBJ2-7; D unclear. The CDR3 spells CASSQDVQIGEQYV. The CDR3 nucleotides read TGTGCCAGCAGCCAAGATGTGCAGATTGGGGAGCAGTACGTC.